A selection of T cell receptor beta chains follows, all from one sample in a study of T cells after yellow fever vaccination. Each CDR3 protein gets one entry after TCRdb re-called the 5' RACE reads with MiXCR. This table holds roughly 49,000 distinct CDR3 sequences, around 7% found once. The specimen comprised CD8+ T cells sorted from PBMCs, sampled roughly 14 days after the first yellow fever vaccination. These receptors originate from a man between 18 and 35 years old who received the YFV17D yellow fever vaccine. CDR3s include the opening cysteine and the closing phenylalanine or tryptophan. Part of the rows lack a size; the others show once, few, many or a class for expanded clones.

TRBV7-9,many,TRBJ1-1,CASTRDGTFTEAFF
TRBV12-3/TRBV12-4,.,TRBJ2-3,CASSPPDRPDTQYF
TRBV6-6,.,TRBJ2-7,CAMVDRATYEQYF
TRBV20-1,many,TRBJ2-1,CSARGTGHRSYNEQFF
TRBV29-1,many,TRBJ1-5,CSVATGLNQPQHF
TRBV20-1,many,TRBJ1-2,CSASGVDYYGYTF
TRBV7-3,many,TRBJ2-1,CASSLDAADNEQFF
TRBV20-1,many,TRBJ2-7,CSASPAGDYEQYF
TRBV5-1,.,TRBJ1-1,CASSDRGQGNTEAFF
TRBV5-1,many,TRBJ2-7,CASSLASQGANEQYF
TRBV20-1,many,TRBJ1-1,CSARTVPPEAFF
TRBV4-3,.,TRBJ1-2,CASSQAPRAAPDGYTF
TRBV9,many,TRBJ2-1,CASSGYGGANLNEQFF
TRBV7-2,many,TRBJ1-5,CASSFMTVEFNQPQHF
TRBV6-2/TRBV6-3,many,TRBJ2-3,CASSLTSGGALADTQYF
TRBV25-1,many,TRBJ1-2,CASSEDWTAGYTF
TRBV9,few,TRBJ1-5,CASSVKAGVGQPQHF
TRBV5-1,many,TRBJ1-1,CASSLAGGGEAFF
TRBV7-9,.,TRBJ1-2,CASSRGETAYGYTF
TRBV5-6,many,TRBJ1-1,CASSLRGTEAFF
TRBV7-3,many,TRBJ2-1,CASSLSSGPYNEQFF
TRBV10-3,few,TRBJ2-1,CAIKDSGGAGNEQFF
TRBV9,many,TRBJ2-2,CASSARDSGGSTGELFF
TRBV24-1,many,TRBJ2-2,CATTGGAANTGELFF
TRBV12-3/TRBV12-4,many,TRBJ2-2,CASSFGTLKRDTGELFF
TRBV7-6,many,TRBJ2-3,CASSLGTSGGARDTQYF
TRBV12-3/TRBV12-4,many,TRBJ1-1,CASSPTEMNTEAFF
TRBV4-2,many,TRBJ2-1,CASSQEGSTSYNEQFF
TRBV9,many,TRBJ2-1,CATAMGAANNEQFF
TRBV7-2,many,TRBJ2-7,CASSLMGSFYEQYF
TRBV7-2,few,TRBJ2-1,CASSFWAGGNEQFF
TRBV5-1,many,TRBJ2-1,CASSLGTSNEQFF
TRBV15,many,TRBJ2-7,CATSGSRAYEQYF
TRBV5-1,many,TRBJ2-7,CASSLGDISGSHLPYEQYF
TRBV5-6,many,TRBJ2-5,CASSYELTETQYF
TRBV5-6,.,TRBJ1-1,CASSWWGAYTEAFF
TRBV2,many,TRBJ1-5,CASSLNSNQPQHF
TRBV6-5,many,TRBJ2-1,CASSYSPFGANEQFF
TRBV11-2,many,TRBJ2-1,CASSLVGGQVYNEQFF